Below are 17 T cell receptor beta chains sequenced from a single sample in a study of blood T cells in healthy people across ages. PCR was performed a second time for roughly 7 to 12 cycles using a sample-barcoded 5' primer and a J-beta primer mix. A single record per CDR3 protein comes from TCRdb applying MiXCR to the 5' RACE reads. The sample holds about 670,000 distinct CDR3 sequences, about 43% seen once. Sequenced: blood. The receptors here all came from a man of 80 years or more in good health.

The chain uses TRBV10-1 and TRBJ2-7; D not certain. Germline lookup yields CDR1 WNHNN and CDR2 SYGVQD (reference sequence). V was pared by 1 base and J by 2 bases, with 12 bases between. This CDR3 has 15 amino acids. CDR3 bases: TGCGCCAGCAGTGAGTACCAGAGACCGCCCTACGAGCAGTACTTC. Amino acids: CASSEYQRPPYEQYF.

In its sample, this clonotype was seen a few times. The chain links TRBV28 to TRBJ2-6; D unclear. The length of the CDR3 is 15 residues. V was trimmed by 6 bases and J by 1 base, leaving 10 bases between them. CDR1 and CDR2 (germline): MDHEN, SYDVKM. CDR3 coding DNA: TGTGCCAGCAGGCTACCCGGATCTGGGGCCAACGTCCTGACTTTC. Residues: CASRLPGSGANVLTF.

This clonotype was seen only a few times. The chain couples TRBV25-1 to TRBJ2-3; 8 bases are shared with TRBD1. The CDR3 loop spans 14 amino acids. The V gene's germline CDR1 is MGHDK and CDR2 SYGVNS. Germline trimming cut 6 bases from V and 8 bases from J; bases unmatched to any gene: 10. CDR3 bases: TGTGCCAGCAGCCGGGGACAGGTGGCAACTACGCAGTATTTT. It specifies CASSRGQVATTQYF. The full variable domain, in which reference TRBV25-1 and TRBJ2-3 provide the parts outside the CDR3, is EADIYQTPRYLVIGTGKKITLECSQTMGHDKMYWYQQDPGMELHLIHYSYGVNSTEKGDLSSESTVSRIRTEHFPLTLESARPSHTSQYLCASSRGQVATTQYFGPGTRLTVL.

Here the CDR3 reads CSAREVTSGYNEQFF. The CDR3 nucleotides are TGCAGTGCTAGAGAGGTGACTAGCGGCTACAATGAGCAGTTCTTC. This rearrangement joins TRBV20-1 to TRBJ2-1; 9 bases are a match to TRBD2. V was pared by 0 bases and J by 3 bases, with 3 bases of the junction left unmatched. From germline, CDR1 is DFQATT and CDR2 SNEGSKA (reference sequence). This CDR3 is built from 15 residues.

This clonotype was detected ten times or more. The gene calls are TRBV19 and TRBJ2-5; possible D gene TRBD1, 6 bases. Germline lookup yields CDR1 LNHDA and CDR2 SQIVND (reference sequence). Trimming cost V 4 bases and J 4 bases, with 19 bases left between them. The CDR3 runs 16 residues. CDR3 in DNA: TGTGCCAGTAGTAACCCCAGAGGGGGAATGAGAGAGACCCAGTACTTC. Amino acid sequence: CASSNPRGGMRETQYF. The complete variable domain, with remaining parts taken from reference TRBV19 and TRBJ2-5, reads DGGITQSPKYLFRKEGQNVTLSCEQNLNHDAMYWYRQDPGQGLRLIYYSQIVNDFQKGDIAEGYSVSREKKESFPLTVTSAQKNPTAFYLCASSNPRGGMRETQYFGPGTRLLVL.

This chain links TRBV4-3 with TRBJ2-1; 9 nucleotides match TRBD2. The CDR3 is 15 residues long. CDR1 and CDR2 from the germline V gene are LGHNA and YSLEER. J gave up 0 bases and V 8 bases, and 5 bases lay outside the gene matches. The CDR3 here is CASGSGGYSYNEQFF. The CDR3 DNA sequence: TGCGCCAGCGGTAGCGGGGGTTACTCCTACAATGAGCAGTTCTTC.

This clonotype came up many times. The chain is built from TRBV2 and TRBJ2-5; maybe TRBD1 (5 bases). CDR1 SNHLY and CDR2 FYNNEI come from the germline V gene. V dropped 6 bases and J dropped 11 bases, with 19 bases sitting between them. The CDR3 is made up of 13 amino acids. The CDR3 spells CASRSARGNEQYF. The CDR3 DNA is TGTGCCAGCAGATCTGCTAGGGGCAATGAGCAGTACTTC.

The V and J genes are TRBV4-1 and TRBJ2-3; 11 nucleotides line up with TRBD2. Losses at the gene ends were 2 bases for V and 6 bases for J; bases not matched to a gene: 10. Germline-derived CDR1 and CDR2 are MGHRA and YSYEKL. The CDR3 sequence is 17 residues long. CDR3 amino acids: CASSQFRLAGNPDTQYF. CDR3 sequence (DNA): TGCGCCAGCAGCCAATTCAGACTAGCGGGGAATCCGGATACGCAGTATTTT.

The rearrangement uses TRBV7-2 and TRBJ2-4; no reliable D call. V lost 5 bases and J lost 13, with 21 bases in between. Looked up from germline, CDR1 is SGHTA and CDR2 is FQGNSA. The CDR3 runs to 14 residues. The CDR3 spells CASSPPKPIQAQYF. CDR3 nucleotide sequence: TGTGCCAGCAGCCCACCTAAGCCTATTCAGGCCCAGTACTTC. Complete variable domain (other parts from reference TRBV7-2 and TRBJ2-4): GAGVSQSPSNKVTEKGKDVELRCDPISGHTALYWYRQSLGQGLEFLIYFQGNSAPDKSGLPSDRFSAERTGGSVSTLTIQRTQQEDSAVYLCASSPPKPIQAQYFGAGTRLSVL.

In this sample, this clonotype turned up a few times. The CDR3 DNA follows: TGTGCCAGCAGCGAGGACTGGTCGGGAGATTCACCCCTCCACTTT. It translates to CASSEDWSGDSPLHF. The chain has TRBV7-6 and TRBJ1-6, with unresolved D. From germline, CDR1 is SGHVS and CDR2 FNYEAQ. Trimming shortened V by 5 bases and J by 8 bases, and 16 bases separated the two germline ends. The CDR3 totals 15 residues.

This clonotype was seen only a few times. The V call is TRBV4-3, the J call TRBJ2-3; a possible D gene is TRBD1 (5 bases). This CDR3 contains 17 residues. Germline assignment: CDR1 LGHNA and CDR2 YSLEER. The V and J ends lost 1 base and 6 bases respectively, with 20 bases between them. The CDR3 DNA sequence: TGCGCCAGCAGCCAAGGCCGCGGATTCTCTCAGGGTGATACGCAGTATTTT. Its protein is CASSQGRGFSQGDTQYF.

CDR3 amino acids: CASSSQGGIGTDTQYF. CDR3 bases: TGTGCCAGCAGCTCCCAAGGGGGAATAGGCACAGATACGCAGTATTTT. The J gene is TRBJ2-3, the V gene TRBV7-2; D possibly corresponds to TRBD1 (6 bases). Germline V lookup: CDR1 SGHTA, CDR2 FQGNSA. The CDR3 runs to 16 residues. Between the trimmed V and J ends, which lost 4 bases and 1 base, there was a span of 15 bases.

This clonotype was observed a few times. The V and J genes are TRBV7-2 and TRBJ2-1; 10 bases line up with TRBD2. This CDR3 has 16 residues. The germline V gene has CDR1 SGHTA and CDR2 FQGNSA. Losses at the gene ends were 4 bases for V and 6 bases for J; bases not matched to a gene: 9. CDR3 in DNA: TGTGCCAGCAGCTCGCCCCCGGGACTAGCGATCAATGAGCAGTTCTTC. Protein sequence: CASSSPPGLAINEQFF.

The rearrangement joins TRBV5-4 to TRBJ2-3, with 13 bases identical to TRBD2. J lost 3 bases, V lost 7 bases, and 8 bases had no gene match. CDR3 length: 16 residues. Germline V gene lookup returns CDR1 SGHNT and CDR2 YYREEE (reference sequence). CDR3 nucleotides: TGTGCCAGCGGATTACGGACTAGCGGGAGAACAGATACGCAGTATTTT. Amino acids: CASGLRTSGRTDTQYF.

For this clonotype: A read error may produce the germline difference seen at one junction end. This chain connects TRBV7-8 to TRBJ2-1; 7 bases match TRBD1. Germline V gene lookup returns CDR1 SGHVS and CDR2 FQNEAQ. This CDR3 region has 15 residues. CDR3 loop: CAISLGGQNYNEQFF. The CDR3 DNA reads TGTGCCATCAGCTTAGGGGGACAGAACTACAATGAGCAGTTCTTC.

The rearrangement links TRBV6-2 or TRBV6-3 to TRBJ1-1; 7 bases are a match to TRBD1. Germline lookup yields CDR1 MNHEY and CDR2 SVGEGT. The CDR3 spans 14 residues. The ends lost 8 bases at V and 6 bases at J; junction bases unmatched: 12. In nucleotides, the CDR3 is TGTGCCAGCCCACAGGGGAGCGGGAGACCTGAAGCTTTCTTT. This sequence encodes CASPQGSGRPEAFF.

The V gene is TRBV12-5, the J gene TRBJ1-4; 8 positions match TRBD1. The CDR3 extends over 15 amino acids. Germline CDR1 reads LGHNT; CDR2 reads FRNRAP. V dropped 3 bases and J dropped 5; count of bases not matched to a gene: 5. The CDR3 loop is CASGLARQGNEKLFF. The CDR3 bases are TGTGCTAGTGGTTTAGCTCGACAGGGGAATGAAAAACTGTTTTTT.